The source of this T cell receptor (beta chain) is a study of blood T cells in healthy people across ages. Study outcomes and limitations: From one million sequenced T cells, diversity estimates were lower bounds. Long-lived donors exceeded aged donors in naive CD4+ cells and diversity.

A second PCR of about 7 to 12 cycles used a sample-barcoded 5' primer and a J-beta primer mix. TCRdb independently ran MiXCR on the 5' RACE reads; one entry per CDR3 protein. The repertoire holds about 640,000 distinct CDR3 sequences, with under 70% as singletons. This clonotype has just one count. The antigen remains undetermined. After removal of 3 bases from V and 2 bases from J, the junction contained 7 bases not matched to a gene. CDR3 length: 15 amino acids. Germline V gene data show CDR1 as SGHRS and CDR2 as YFSETQ. Per sample, at least 5 micrograms of total RNA were extracted. The TCR comes from a man aged 55 to 70 in good health. The V gene is TRBV5-1, the J gene TRBJ1-1; the match to TRBD1 covers 7 bases. Sequencing was carried out using blood. The CDR3 protein is CASSWGTEPNTEAFF. The CDR3 nucleotides read TGCGCCAGCAGCTGGGGGACAGAACCTAACACTGAAGCTTTCTTT.